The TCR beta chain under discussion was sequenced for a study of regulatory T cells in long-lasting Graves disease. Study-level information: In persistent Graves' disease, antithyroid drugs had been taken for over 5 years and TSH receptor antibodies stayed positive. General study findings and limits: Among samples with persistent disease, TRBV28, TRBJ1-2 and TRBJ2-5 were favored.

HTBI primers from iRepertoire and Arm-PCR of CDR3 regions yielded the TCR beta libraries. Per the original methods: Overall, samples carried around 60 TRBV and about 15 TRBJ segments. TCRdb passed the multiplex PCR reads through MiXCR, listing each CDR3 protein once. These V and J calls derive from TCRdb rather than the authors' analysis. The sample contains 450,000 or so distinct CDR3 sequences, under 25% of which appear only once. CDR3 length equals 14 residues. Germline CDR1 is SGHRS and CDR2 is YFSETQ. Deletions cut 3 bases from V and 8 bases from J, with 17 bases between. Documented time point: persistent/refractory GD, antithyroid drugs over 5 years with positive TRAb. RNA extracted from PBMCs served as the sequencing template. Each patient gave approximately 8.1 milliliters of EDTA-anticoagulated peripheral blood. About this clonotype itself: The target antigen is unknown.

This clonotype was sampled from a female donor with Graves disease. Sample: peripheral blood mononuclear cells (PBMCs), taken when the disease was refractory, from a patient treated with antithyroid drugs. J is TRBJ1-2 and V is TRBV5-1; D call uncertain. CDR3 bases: TGCGCCAGCAGCTGGACCGGAGAAGTTCGAGGCTACACCTTC. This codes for CASSWTGEVRGYTF.